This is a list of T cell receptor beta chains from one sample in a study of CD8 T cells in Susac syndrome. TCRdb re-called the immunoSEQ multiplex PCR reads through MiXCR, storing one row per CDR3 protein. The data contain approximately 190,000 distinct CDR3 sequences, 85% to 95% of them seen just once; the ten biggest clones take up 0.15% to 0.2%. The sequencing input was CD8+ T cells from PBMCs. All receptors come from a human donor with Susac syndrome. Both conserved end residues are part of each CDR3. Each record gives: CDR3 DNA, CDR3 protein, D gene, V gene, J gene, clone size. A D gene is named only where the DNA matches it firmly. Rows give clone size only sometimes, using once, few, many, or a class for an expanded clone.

DNA: TGCAGTGCTAGAGTCGGGCAGGGGGCTAACTATGGCTACACCTTC
CDR3: CSARVGQGANYGYTF
D: TRBD1
V: TRBV20-1
J: TRBJ1-2
size: .

DNA: TGTGCCAGTAGTATATCCGGGACAGACTACGAGCAGTACTTC
CDR3: CASSISGTDYEQYF
D: TRBD1
V: TRBV19
J: TRBJ2-7
size: .

DNA: TGCAGTGCTAGAGGGGTTATAGGAAACACTGAAGCTTTCTTT
CDR3: CSARGVIGNTEAFF
D: .
V: TRBV20-1
J: TRBJ1-1
size: .

DNA: TGCGCCAGCAGCTTGTCTGGACAGCAGTACAATGAGCAGTTCTTC
CDR3: CASSLSGQQYNEQFF
D: .
V: TRBV5-1
J: TRBJ2-1
size: .

DNA: TGTGCCAGCAGCGTAGGAGGACAGGGGCCTCACGAGCAGTACTTC
CDR3: CASSVGGQGPHEQYF
D: TRBD1
V: TRBV9
J: TRBJ2-7
size: .

DNA: TGTGCCAGCAGCATGGACAGGGGAGAGCAGTACTTC
CDR3: CASSMDRGEQYF
D: TRBD1
V: TRBV11-3
J: TRBJ2-7
size: .

DNA: TGTGCCACCAGTGATTTAGTAGGGAATGAGCAGTTCTTC
CDR3: CATSDLVGNEQFF
D: .
V: TRBV24-1
J: TRBJ2-1
size: .

DNA: TGTGCCAGCGAACGGTCGGGAACAGAGAACAATGAGCAGTTCTTC
CDR3: CASERSGTENNEQFF
D: .
V: TRBV7-9
J: TRBJ2-1
size: .

DNA: TGTGCCAGCAGTTTATCGAGGGGGGATGAGCAGTTCTTC
CDR3: CASSLSRGDEQFF
D: .
V: TRBV27
J: TRBJ2-1
size: once

DNA: TGCGCCAGCAGCGGGACCTCTCCCGAGCAGTACTTC
CDR3: CASSGTSPEQYF
D: .
V: TRBV5-1
J: TRBJ2-7
size: .

DNA: TGTGCCAGCAGTTTAATGGCAACTAATGAAAAACTGTTTTTT
CDR3: CASSLMATNEKLFF
D: .
V: TRBV12-3/TRBV12-4
J: TRBJ1-4
size: .

DNA: TGTGCCAGCAGCTCCAAACCGCTCACAGATACGCAGTATTTT
CDR3: CASSSKPLTDTQYF
D: .
V: TRBV7-9
J: TRBJ2-3
size: .

DNA: TGTGCCAGCAGTGTAGACCCCTACACCGGGGAGCTGTTTTTT
CDR3: CASSVDPYTGELFF
D: .
V: TRBV6-4
J: TRBJ2-2
size: .

DNA: TGCGCCAGCAGCCAAGATAGTATGGGGTACACTGAAGCTTTCTTT
CDR3: CASSQDSMGYTEAFF
D: .
V: TRBV4-1
J: TRBJ1-1
size: .

DNA: TGTGCCAGCAGCTCCTGGACCGAGAACACTGAAGCTTTCTTT
CDR3: CASSSWTENTEAFF
D: .
V: TRBV5-6
J: TRBJ1-1
size: once

DNA: TGTGCCAGCAGCCAAGACACCGGGGGCCACGAGCAGTACTTC
CDR3: CASSQDTGGHEQYF
D: .
V: TRBV3-1
J: TRBJ2-7
size: .

DNA: TGTGCCAGCAGCGCATCTGTGAACACTGAAGCTTTCTTT
CDR3: CASSASVNTEAFF
D: .
V: TRBV2
J: TRBJ1-1
size: .

DNA: TGTGCCAGCAGCTTAAGGATGTACAATGAGCAGTTCTTC
CDR3: CASSLRMYNEQFF
D: .
V: TRBV5-6
J: TRBJ2-1
size: .

DNA: TGTGCCAGCAGTTACCGGCGGATTAGCTCCTACGAGCAGTACTTC
CDR3: CASSYRRISSYEQYF
D: .
V: TRBV6-6
J: TRBJ2-7
size: .

DNA: TGTGCCAGCAGCTTAAGGCAGGAAGAAGAGACCCAGTACTTC
CDR3: CASSLRQEEETQYF
D: .
V: TRBV7-9
J: TRBJ2-5
size: .

DNA: TGTGCCAGCAGACCACGGACAGGACTGAATGAAAAACTGTTTTTT
CDR3: CASRPRTGLNEKLFF
D: TRBD1
V: TRBV6-5
J: TRBJ1-4
size: .

DNA: TGTGCCAGCAGCTCCCCCGGGGGGAACACTGAAGCTTTCTTT
CDR3: CASSSPGGNTEAFF
D: .
V: TRBV7-6
J: TRBJ1-1
size: .

DNA: TGTGCCAGCAGCCCCCCGGGCCTTGAACAAGAGACCCAGTACTTC
CDR3: CASSPPGLEQETQYF
D: .
V: TRBV14
J: TRBJ2-5
size: few